This T cell receptor (beta chain) derives from a study of blood T cell repertoires in COVID-19. Study in general: The United States, Italy and Spain supplied acute and convalescent COVID-19 samples. T cells, B-cell-depleted T cells, or PBMCs supplied cDNA or gDNA.

The germline V gene encodes CDR1 DFQATT and CDR2 SNEGSKA (reference sequence). The CDR3 runs to 13 residues. V shed 3 bases and J shed 6 bases, with 12 bases lying between them. As handled by the study authors: Cell counts per sample came from amplifying reference gene primers. This table comes from immunoSEQ multiplex PCR, and its TCRdb copy is limited to in-frame clones, with some not included. V and J calls plus clone size are reproduced from that table; the DNA served to infer D and trimming. Of 300,000 or so clones in the sample, just under 85% are singletons; the top ten hold less than 4.5%. This receptor was obtained from a woman aged 45-59 years with active or convalescent COVID-19. The chain couples TRBV20-1 to TRBJ2-1, with D possibly TRBD1 on 5 matching bases. Sequencing input: peripheral blood. CDR3 nucleotides: TGCAGTGCTAGTGGGTTTACAGGCAATGAGCAGTTCTTC. It yields the protein CSASGFTGNEQFF.